This T cell receptor beta chain was sequenced during a study of T-cell memory formation after mild COVID-19. Using its own MiXCR run on the 5' RACE reads, TCRdb lists one record per CDR3 protein. The sample has 350,000 or so distinct CDR3 sequences; approximately 12% are singletons. The CDR3 has 15 amino acids. Germline trimming cut 4 bases from V and 4 bases from J; bases unmatched to any gene: 6. From germline, CDR1 is LGHNA and CDR2 YSLEER. The table lists this clonotype with a few counts. The sequence came from a man in his late teens or twenties who had mild COVID-19 (a few samples of this study predate the infection). Cell type and time point are not known. The chain is built from TRBV4-3 and TRBJ1-2, with TRBD1 identical over 10 bases. The sample comprised PBMCs or a T cell subset sorted from them (not recorded which). Written as DNA, the CDR3 is TGCGCCAGCAGCCCCGGGACAGGGGAGGGCTATGGCTACACCTTC. This gives the protein CASSPGTGEGYGYTF.